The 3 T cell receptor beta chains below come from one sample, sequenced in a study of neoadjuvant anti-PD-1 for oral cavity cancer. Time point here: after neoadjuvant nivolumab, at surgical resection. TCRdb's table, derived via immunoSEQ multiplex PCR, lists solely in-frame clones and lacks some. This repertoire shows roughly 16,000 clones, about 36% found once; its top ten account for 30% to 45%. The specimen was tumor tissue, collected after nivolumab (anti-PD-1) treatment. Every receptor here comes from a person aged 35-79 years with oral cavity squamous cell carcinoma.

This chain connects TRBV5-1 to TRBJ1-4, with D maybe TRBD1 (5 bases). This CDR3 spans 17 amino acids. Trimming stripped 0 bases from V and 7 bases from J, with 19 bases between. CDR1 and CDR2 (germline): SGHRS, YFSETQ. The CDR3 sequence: CASSLEAVGGTGEKLFF. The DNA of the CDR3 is TGCGCCAGCAGCTTGGAGGCGGTCGGGGGAACAGGTGAAAAACTGTTTTTT.

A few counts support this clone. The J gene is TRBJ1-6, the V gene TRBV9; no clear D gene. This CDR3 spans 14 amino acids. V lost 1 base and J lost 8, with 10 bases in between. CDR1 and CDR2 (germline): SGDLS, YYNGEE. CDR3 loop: CASSVYRRDSPLHF. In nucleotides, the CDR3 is TGTGCCAGCAGCGTATACAGACGAGATTCACCCCTCCACTTT.

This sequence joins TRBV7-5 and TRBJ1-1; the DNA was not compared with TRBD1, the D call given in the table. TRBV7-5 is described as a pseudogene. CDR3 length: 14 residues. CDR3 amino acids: CARSLGQRSSEAFF. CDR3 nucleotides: TGTGCCAGAAGCCTGGGACAGAGGAGTTCTGAAGCTTTCTTT.